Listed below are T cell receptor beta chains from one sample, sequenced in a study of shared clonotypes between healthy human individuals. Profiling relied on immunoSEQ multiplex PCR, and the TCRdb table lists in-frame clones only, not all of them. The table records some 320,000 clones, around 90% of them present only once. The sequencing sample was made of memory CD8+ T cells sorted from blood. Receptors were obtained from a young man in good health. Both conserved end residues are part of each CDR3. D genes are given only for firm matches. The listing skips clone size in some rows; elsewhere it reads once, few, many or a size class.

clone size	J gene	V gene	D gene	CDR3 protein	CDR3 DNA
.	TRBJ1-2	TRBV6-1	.	CASSEVRGVYYGYTF	TGTGCCAGCAGTGAAGTTCGCGGGGTATACTATGGCTACACCTTC
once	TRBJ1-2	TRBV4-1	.	CASSQVVGYGYTF	TGCGCCAGCAGCCAAGTGGTAGGCTATGGCTACACCTTC
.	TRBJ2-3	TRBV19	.	CASSIGGAGTDTQYF	TGTGCCAGTAGTATCGGGGGTGCGGGCACAGATACGCAGTATTTT
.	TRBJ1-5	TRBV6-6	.	CASEGEGVGGNQPQHF	TGTGCCAGCGAGGGAGAGGGCGTTGGGGGCAATCAGCCCCAGCATTTT
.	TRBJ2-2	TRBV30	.	CAFDRAGTGELFF	TGTGCCTTCGACAGGGCGGGGACCGGGGAGCTGTTTTTT
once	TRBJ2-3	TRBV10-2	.	CASLPLDQGNTDTQYF	TGCGCCAGCCTGCCCTTAGACCAGGGCAACACAGATACGCAGTATTTT
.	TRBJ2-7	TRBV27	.	CASSRTASVIYEQYF	TGTGCCAGCAGTAGAACGGCTAGCGTGATATACGAGCAGTACTTC
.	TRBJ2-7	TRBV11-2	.	CASSLVLGGSSYEQYF	TGTGCCAGCAGCTTAGTCTTAGGGGGGAGCTCCTACGAGCAGTACTTC
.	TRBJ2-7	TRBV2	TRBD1	CASSWTGSYEQYF	TGTGCCAGCAGTTGGACAGGTTCTTACGAGCAGTACTTC
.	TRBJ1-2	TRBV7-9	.	CASSIGPFRMDGYTF	TGTGCCAGCAGCATTGGACCCTTTCGGATGGATGGCTACACCTTC
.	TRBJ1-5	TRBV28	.	CASSLVDEAHQPQHF	TGTGCCAGCAGTTTAGTCGATGAAGCCCATCAGCCCCAGCATTTT
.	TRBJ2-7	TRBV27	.	CASSLGRSSYEQYF	TGTGCCAGCAGTTTAGGCCGATCCTCCTACGAGCAGTACTTC
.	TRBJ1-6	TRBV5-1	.	CASSERMGPYNSPLHF	TGCGCCAGCAGCGAAAGGATGGGACCTTATAATTCACCCCTCCACTTT
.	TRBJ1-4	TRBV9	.	CASSVRATNEKLFF	TGTGCCAGCAGCGTGAGAGCAACTAATGAAAAACTGTTTTTT
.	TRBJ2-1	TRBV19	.	CASSANRDWNEQFF	TGTGCCAGTAGTGCCAACCGGGACTGGAATGAGCAGTTCTTC
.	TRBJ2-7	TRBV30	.	CAWSVVYEQYF	TGTGCCTGGAGTGTCGTCTACGAGCAGTACTTC
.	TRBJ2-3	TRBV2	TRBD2	CASSDTGGSTDTQYF	TGTGCCAGCAGTGATACGGGAGGAAGCACAGATACGCAGTATTTT
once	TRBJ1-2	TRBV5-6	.	CASSLFGGANYGYTF	TGTGCCAGCAGCTTGTTCGGGGGGGCCAACTATGGCTACACCTTC
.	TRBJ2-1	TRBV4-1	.	CASSQVNRDEQFF	TGCGCCAGCAGCCAAGTAAACAGAGATGAGCAGTTCTTC
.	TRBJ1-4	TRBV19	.	CASSIAQGLGEKLFF	TGTGCCAGTAGTATAGCCCAGGGGTTGGGTGAAAAACTGTTTTTT
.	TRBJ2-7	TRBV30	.	CAWGPADEQYF	TGTGCCTGGGGTCCCGCTGACGAGCAGTACTTC
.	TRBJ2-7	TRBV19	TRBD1	CASSIDGTGDPYF	TGTGCCAGTAGTATAGATGGGACAGGGGATCCGTACTTC
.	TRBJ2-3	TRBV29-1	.	CSVYRGTGLTDTQYF	TGCAGCGTATATCGAGGGACCGGACTCACAGATACGCAGTATTTT